This is a list of T cell receptor beta chains from one sample in a study of blood T cell repertoires in COVID-19. Some clones are missing from TCRdb's copy, which holds only in-frame ones; the method was immunoSEQ multiplex PCR. The sample lists some 200,000 clones, approximately 88% occurring once. Sequencing input: PBMCs or T cells enriched from blood (not recorded which). The receptors were sampled from a woman aged 18-29 years who had recovered from COVID-19. CDR3s include the opening cysteine and the closing phenylalanine or tryptophan. The order of the fields is J gene, clone size, D gene, V gene, CDR3 DNA, CDR3 protein. The D gene is left open where the match is weak. Some rows mark clone size as missing; the rest say once, few, many or name a class of expanded clone.

TRBJ1-2	.	.	TRBV11-2	TGTGCCAGCAGCGTATTGCAGGCGACCTATGGCTACACCTTC	CASSVLQATYGYTF
TRBJ1-2	.	TRBD1	TRBV30	TGTGCCTGGAGTAGGGGGCTGGGGGGCTACACCTTC	CAWSRGLGGYTF
TRBJ2-1	.	TRBD2	TRBV5-4	TGTGCCAGCAGCTTTTGGGGGGGGTCCCAAGTGGAGCAGTTCTTC	CASSFWGGSQVEQFF
TRBJ1-5	.	TRBD1	TRBV5-5	TGTGCCAGCAGCATCACCGGGACAGAGAATCAGCCCCAGCATTTT	CASSITGTENQPQHF
TRBJ1-1	once	.	TRBV18	TGTGCCAGCTCACCACAGAAGGACAGGAACACTGAAGCTTTCTTT	CASSPQKDRNTEAFF
TRBJ2-7	.	TRBD2	TRBV10-3	TGTGCCATCAGTGAGTCGGGGGGGGAGCAGTACTTC	CAISESGGEQYF
TRBJ1-2	.	.	TRBV24-1	TGTGCCACCGGCGGCAGACTAGATGGCTACACCTTC	CATGGRLDGYTF
TRBJ1-1	.	TRBD1	TRBV27	TGTGCCAGCAGGCGCGCAGGGGGTGGTGTGACTGAAGCTTTCTTT	CASRRAGGGVTEAFF
TRBJ1-5	.	.	TRBV4-1	TGCGCCAGCAGCCAAGTGAGGGCAGGGGATAGCAATCAGCCCCAGCATTTT	CASSQVRAGDSNQPQHF
TRBJ2-2	few	TRBD1	TRBV6-4	TGTGCCAGCAGTGGGGGACAGGCTCACACCGGGGAGCTGTTTTTT	CASSGGQAHTGELFF
TRBJ2-5	.	TRBD2	TRBV5-1	TGCGCCAGCAGCTTAGCACTAGCGGCAAACCAAGAGACCCAGTACTTC	CASSLALAANQETQYF
TRBJ1-1	.	TRBD1	TRBV11-2	TGTGCCAGCAAGGGGGCCGGAGGCATGAACACTGAAGCTTTCTTT	CASKGAGGMNTEAFF
TRBJ1-4	.	.	TRBV4-1	TGCGCCAGCAGCCAACTCGACGGGAAGGGTATGAAAAAACTGTTTTTT	CASSQLDGKGMKKLFF
TRBJ2-7	.	.	TRBV21-1	TGTGCCAGCAGCACGTACGAGCAGTACTTC	CASSTYEQYF